Listed here are 17 T cell receptor beta chains from one sample, sequenced in a study of cytomegalovirus exposure and HLA in healthy donors. The PCR used 60 Vbeta and 13 Jbeta primers. Here immunoSEQ multiplex PCR was the method, and the copy in TCRdb shows in-frame clones only, minus some. The sample consists of roughly 190,000 clones, around four fifths of them appearing once. Sequencing was carried out using PBMCs. All receptors derive from a young woman in good health and CMV-seronegative.

V and J are TRBV6-5 and TRBJ2-7; possibly TRBD2 for D (7 bases). V was shortened by 6 bases and J by 1 base, with 16 bases between the two germline ends. The germline gives CDR1 MNHEY, CDR2 SVGAGI. This CDR3 has 15 amino acids. The CDR3 protein is CASRYTGRGSYEQYF. For the CDR3, the DNA is TGTGCCAGCAGATATACAGGGAGGGGTTCCTACGAGCAGTACTTC.

The rearrangement uses TRBV29-1 and TRBJ2-5; the D gene is possibly TRBD2 (6 bases). Germline CDR1 and CDR2: SQVTM and ANQGSEA. V lost 6 bases to trimming and J lost 9 bases, with 17 bases between them. The CDR3 is made up of 12 amino acids. The CDR3 sequence: CSVGGVLEAQYF. DNA of the CDR3: TGCAGCGTCGGCGGGGTATTGGAGGCCCAGTACTTC.

The chain uses TRBV27 and TRBJ2-1; 9 bases agree with TRBD1. Germline loops: CDR1 MNHEY, CDR2 SMNVEV (reference sequence). The trim removed 6 bases at V and 9 bases at J, leaving 12 bases unmatched. This CDR3 is 15 amino acids long. This CDR3 is CASSPGQGIVSEQFF. The DNA for the CDR3 is TGTGCCAGCAGCCCCGGACAGGGGATCGTCAGTGAGCAGTTCTTC.

The chain links TRBV6-5 to TRBJ1-3; tentatively, D is TRBD1 (6 bases). This CDR3 region has 16 residues. V gave up 2 bases and J gave up 4 bases, with 15 bases separating them. Germline lookup yields CDR1 MNHEY and CDR2 SVGAGI. The CDR3 DNA reads as TGTGCCAGCAGTTACAGTTTTCAGGGGACAGGAAACACCATATATTTT. It is translated as CASSYSFQGTGNTIYF.

V and J are TRBV10-2 and TRBJ2-1; 10 nucleotides match TRBD2. The CDR3 spans 13 residues. Germline V CDR1 and CDR2: WSHSY, SAAADI. V dropped 7 bases and J dropped 8; count of bases not matched to a gene: 5. The CDR3 bases are TGCGCCAGCAAGGGACTAGCGAACTATGAGCAGTTCTTC. It yields the protein CASKGLANYEQFF.

The V and J genes are TRBV28 and TRBJ1-1; D remains ambiguous. CDR3 length: 14 amino acids. V was clipped by 3 bases and J by 0 bases, with 8 bases between them. The germline CDR1 and CDR2 sequences are MDHEN and SYDVKM. Here the CDR3 DNA reads TGTGCCAGCAGTTTGGTAGCACTGAACACTGAAGCTTTCTTT. Amino acids: CASSLVALNTEAFF.

The chain uses TRBV4-1 and TRBJ2-1, with 12 bases that match TRBD2. The germline CDR1 and CDR2 sequences are MGHRA and YSYEKL. This CDR3 has 18 residues. V was clipped by 0 bases and J by 8 bases; unmatched bases: 11. CDR3 sequence reads: CASSQEGLAGGSRHEQFF. The CDR3 DNA reads as TGCGCCAGCAGCCAAGAAGGCCTAGCGGGAGGGAGTCGGCATGAGCAGTTCTTC.

V usage is TRBV7-3 and J usage is TRBJ2-7, with 9 nucleotides matching TRBD1. CDR3 length: 15 residues. Germline-derived CDR1 and CDR2 are SGHTA and FQGTGA. V lost 5 bases to trimming and J lost 7 bases; unmatched junction nucleotides: 12. CDR3 sequence reads: CASSPTTGGRGEQYF. The CDR3 bases are TGTGCCAGCAGCCCAACTACAGGGGGCCGAGGGGAGCAGTACTTC.

The V call is TRBV7-2, the J call TRBJ2-3; TRBD2 matches 11 bases. There are 16 residues in the CDR3. The J segment lost 0 bases and the V segment lost 6 bases, leaving 5 bases of the junction unmatched. From germline, CDR1 is SGHTA and CDR2 FQGNSA. The CDR3 DNA is TGTGCCAGCAGTCTAGCGGGAGGTCCTAGCACAGATACGCAGTATTTT. Its translation: CASSLAGGPSTDTQYF.

This rearrangement joins TRBV9 to TRBJ1-1, with 8 bases fitting TRBD1. Per germline, CDR1 SGDLS and CDR2 YYNGEE. This CDR3 has 14 residues. The J segment lost 1 base and the V segment lost 4 bases, leaving 3 bases of the junction unmatched. The CDR3, as DNA: TGTGCCAGCAGCCCTGGGACAGGGAACACTGAAGCTTTCTTT. This sequence encodes CASSPGTGNTEAFF.

This clone turned up a few times. This chain joins TRBV6-9 and TRBJ2-1; a weak D match, TRBD2 (6 bases). The V gene lost 11 bases and the J gene lost 12 bases, with 8 bases spanning the gap. CDR1 and CDR2 from the germline V gene are MNHGY and SVAAGI. The length of the CDR3 is 8 residues. This CDR3 is CAGGGQFF. The CDR3 bases are TGTGCCGGGGGAGGGCAGTTCTTC.

This chain uses TRBV18 with TRBJ2-2, with 11 bases fitting TRBD2. CDR1 KGHSH and CDR2 LQKENI come from the germline V gene. The V segment lost 6 bases and the J segment 0 bases; nucleotides outside the gene matches: 9. The CDR3 has 18 residues. CDR3 sequence reads: CASSPGLAVPTNTGELFF. The CDR3 DNA sequence: TGTGCCAGCTCGCCGGGACTAGCGGTTCCGACGAACACCGGGGAGCTGTTTTTT.

The CDR3 DNA follows: TGTGCCAGCACTGAGGGGGGGGCGGCTTTCTTT. Protein: CASTEGGAAFF. This rearrangement joins TRBV7-8 to TRBJ1-1, with D tentatively TRBD1 (6 bases). Germline V CDR1 and CDR2: SGHVS, FQNEAQ. V gave up 7 bases and J gave up 11 bases, with 14 bases separating them. The CDR3 spans 11 residues.

The V and J genes are TRBV29-1 and TRBJ2-2; 7 bases agree with TRBD2. Germline CDR1 reads SQVTM; CDR2 reads ANQGSEA. This CDR3 has 14 residues. V shed 5 bases and J 4 bases; nucleotides not matched to a gene: 7. CDR3 nucleotide sequence: TGCAGCGTTCGGGGGGAGGGCTCCACCGGGGAGCTGTTTTTT. Amino acid sequence: CSVRGEGSTGELFF.

This chain connects TRBV10-3 to TRBJ2-7; D unclear. The CDR3 sequence is 13 residues long. Germline V gene lookup returns CDR1 ENHRY and CDR2 SYGVKD. V was pared by 2 bases and J by 2 bases, with 7 bases between. The CDR3 region is CAISEGRTYEQYF. The DNA of the CDR3 is TGTGCCATCAGTGAGGGCAGAACCTACGAGCAGTACTTC.

The V call is TRBV5-1, the J call TRBJ2-1; 7 bases are shared with TRBD1. The CDR3 covers 15 residues. V lost 1 base and J lost 8; bases outside the gene matches: 9. CDR1 SGHRS and CDR2 YFSETQ come from the germline V gene. The DNA for the CDR3 is TGCGCCAGCAGCTTGACTGACAGGGCTCGGGATGAGCAGTTCTTC. Its protein is CASSLTDRARDEQFF.

This rearrangement joins TRBV19 to TRBJ1-3; D unresolved. The CDR3 is made up of 14 amino acids. Trimming shortened V by 7 bases and J by 1 base, and 11 bases separated the two germline ends. Germline V lookup: CDR1 LNHDA, CDR2 SQIVND (reference sequence). The CDR3 DNA is TGTGCCAGTACAGCCCCGGGTTCTGGAAACACCATATATTTT. The encoded protein is CASTAPGSGNTIYF.